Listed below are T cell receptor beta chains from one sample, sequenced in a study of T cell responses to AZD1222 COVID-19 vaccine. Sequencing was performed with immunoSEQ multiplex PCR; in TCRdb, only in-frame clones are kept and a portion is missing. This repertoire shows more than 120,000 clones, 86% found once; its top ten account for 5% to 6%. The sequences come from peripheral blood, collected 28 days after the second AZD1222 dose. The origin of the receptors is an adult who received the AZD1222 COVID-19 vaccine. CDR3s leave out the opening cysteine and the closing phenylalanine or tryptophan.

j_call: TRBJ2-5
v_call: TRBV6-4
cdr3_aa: ASSVGRYLWKETQY

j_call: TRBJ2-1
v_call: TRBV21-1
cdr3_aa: ASSKPYLAGGLDEQF

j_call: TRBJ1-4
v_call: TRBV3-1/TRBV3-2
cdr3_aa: ASSSYQGEKLF

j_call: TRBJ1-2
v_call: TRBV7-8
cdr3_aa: ASSLVLGPNYGYT

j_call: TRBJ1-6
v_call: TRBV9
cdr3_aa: ASSQTGNSPLH

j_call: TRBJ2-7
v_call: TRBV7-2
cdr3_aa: ASSFSGTNEQY

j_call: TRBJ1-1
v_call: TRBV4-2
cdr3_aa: ASSLGTEGTEAF

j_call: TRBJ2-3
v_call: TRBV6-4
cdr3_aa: ASSERGDVHTDTQY

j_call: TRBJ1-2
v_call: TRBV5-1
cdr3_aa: ASSPDRVYYGYT

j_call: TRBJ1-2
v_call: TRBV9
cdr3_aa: ASSPMGQVGGYT

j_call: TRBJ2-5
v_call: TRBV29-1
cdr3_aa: SLRDTPQETQY

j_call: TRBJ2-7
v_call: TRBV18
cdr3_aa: ASSPSPGQGHEQY

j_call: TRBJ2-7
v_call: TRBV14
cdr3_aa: ASSQGGGDYEQY

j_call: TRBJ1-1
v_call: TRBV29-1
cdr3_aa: SGDRANSNTEAF

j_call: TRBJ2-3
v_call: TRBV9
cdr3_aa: ASSVLAGLTDTQY

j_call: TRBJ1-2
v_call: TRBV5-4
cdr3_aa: ASSPQGANGYT

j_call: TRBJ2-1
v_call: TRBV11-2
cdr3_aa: ASSLDVGLAGGDEQF

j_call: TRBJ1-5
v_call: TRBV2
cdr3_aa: ASSETQTVWGNQPQH

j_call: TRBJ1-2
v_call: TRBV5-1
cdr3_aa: ASSLEGQPYYGYT

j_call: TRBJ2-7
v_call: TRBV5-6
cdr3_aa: ASSLWDRDTYEQY

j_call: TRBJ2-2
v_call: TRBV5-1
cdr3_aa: ASKDDRNTGELF

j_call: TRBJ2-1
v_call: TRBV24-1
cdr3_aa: ATSDPRQGGNEQF

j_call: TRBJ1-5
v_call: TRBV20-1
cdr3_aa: SASEQGGQPQH

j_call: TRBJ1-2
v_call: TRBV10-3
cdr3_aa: AISEKGRLDGYT

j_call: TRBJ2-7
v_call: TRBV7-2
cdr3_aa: ASSLGRVYEQY

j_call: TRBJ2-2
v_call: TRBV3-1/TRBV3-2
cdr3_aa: ASSGTPNTGELF

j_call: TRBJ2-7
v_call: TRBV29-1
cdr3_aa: SVLKLQGRDYEQY

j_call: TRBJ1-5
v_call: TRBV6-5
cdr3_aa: ASISRDGSNQPQH

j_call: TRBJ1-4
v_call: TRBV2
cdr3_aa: ASSEILSGTQLNEKLF

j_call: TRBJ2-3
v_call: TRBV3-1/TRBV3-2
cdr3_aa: ASSQGEGPRADTQY

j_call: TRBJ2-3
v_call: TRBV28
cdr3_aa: ASSFPGQTDTQY

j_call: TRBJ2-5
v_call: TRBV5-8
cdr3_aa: ASSQSHGETQY

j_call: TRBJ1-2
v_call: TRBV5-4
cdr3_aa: ASSREGRANYGYT

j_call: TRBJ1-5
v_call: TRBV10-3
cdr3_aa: AISGTSGGVGQPQH

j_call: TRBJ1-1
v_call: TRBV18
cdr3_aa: ASSQLLDRAEAF

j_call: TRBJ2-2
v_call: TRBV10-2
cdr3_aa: ASTPMSGLAGGLNTGELF

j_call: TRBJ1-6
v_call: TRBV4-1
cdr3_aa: ASSQGTGFNSPLH

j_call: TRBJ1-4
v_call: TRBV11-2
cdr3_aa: ASRAAGVGEKLF

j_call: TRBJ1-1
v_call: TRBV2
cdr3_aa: ASTRRGQGDTEAF

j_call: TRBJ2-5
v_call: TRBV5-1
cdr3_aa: ASSNLPGAGETQY

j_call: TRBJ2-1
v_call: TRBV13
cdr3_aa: ASSSPSGGINEQF

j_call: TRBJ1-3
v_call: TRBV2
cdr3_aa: ASSVSDTLGNTIY

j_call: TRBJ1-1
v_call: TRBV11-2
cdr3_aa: ASSLVGGTGLNTEAF

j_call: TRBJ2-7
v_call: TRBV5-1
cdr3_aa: ASSLDPTAGIEQY

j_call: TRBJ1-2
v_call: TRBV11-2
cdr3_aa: ASSLEDHQGRVGYGYT

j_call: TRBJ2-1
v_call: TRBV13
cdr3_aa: ASSHRDTSYNEQF